Presented here are 6 T cell receptor beta chains from one specimen sequenced in a study of regulatory and conventional T cells in RAG deficiency. Produced via immunoSEQ multiplex PCR; TCRdb's table is partial and in-frame only. The sample records 25,000 to 35,000 clones, about 96% being singletons. Conventional CD4+ T cells were sorted from blood as CD25-low CD127-high cells. These same records also appear under a second study, on regulatory T cells. That work states: Amplification used 52 TRBV primers and 13 TRBJ primers.

Sequencing was performed on CD25- CD4+ T cells sorted from blood. These receptors were taken from a human donor in good health.

V is TRBV4-1 and J is TRBJ2-2; 7 bases are a match to TRBD2. Germline CDR1 and CDR2: MGHRA and YSYEKL. Unmatched junction bases numbered 9, after V lost 3 bases and J lost 5 bases. This CDR3 is built from 16 residues. The CDR3 nucleotides are TGCGCCAGCAGCCATCCTTATGGGGGAGGGACCGGGGAGCTGTTTTTT. Residues: CASSHPYGGGTGELFF.

The V gene is TRBV7-2, the J gene TRBJ1-6; D is uncertain. V shed 3 bases and J shed 9 bases, with 18 bases lying between them. Germline V lookup: CDR1 SGHTA, CDR2 FQGNSA. This CDR3 contains 16 residues. The CDR3 spells CASSFQGTLRGSPLHF. Here the CDR3 DNA reads TGTGCCAGCAGCTTTCAAGGTACCCTACGGGGTTCACCCCTCCACTTT.

The chain uses TRBV7-2 and TRBJ2-7; 13 bases align to TRBD2. Germline assignment: CDR1 SGHTA and CDR2 FQGNSA. The CDR3 is 16 amino acids. The trim removed 5 bases at V and 4 bases at J, leaving 8 bases unmatched. The CDR3 sequence: CASSTGGTSGVYEQYF. The CDR3 nucleotides are TGTGCCAGCAGCACCGGGGGGACTAGCGGGGTTTACGAGCAGTACTTC.

V and J are TRBV7-2 and TRBJ2-1; the D is unclear. CDR1 is SGHTA and CDR2 is FQGNSA in the germline V gene. This CDR3 has 15 amino acids. V dropped 3 bases and J dropped 4 bases, with 13 bases sitting between them. The CDR3 DNA reads as TGTGCCAGCAGCTTTATCAGAGGTGGATACAATGAGCAGTTCTTC. This translates into CASSFIRGGYNEQFF.

The gene calls are TRBV2 and TRBJ1-6; 7 bases match TRBD1. With 6 bases clipped from V and 7 bases from J, the junction kept 6 bases outside the gene matches. The CDR3 sequence is 14 residues long. Germline V gives CDR1 SNHLY, CDR2 FYNNEI. Here the CDR3 reads CASRPTGANSPLHF. The CDR3 DNA is TGTGCCAGCAGACCTACAGGGGCCAATTCACCCCTCCACTTT. Together with reference TRBV2 and TRBJ1-6, the CDR3 gives the full variable domain: EPEVTQTPSHQVTQMGQEVILRCVPISNHLYFYWYRQILGQKVEFLVSFYNNEISEKSEIFDDQFSVERPDGSNFTLKIRSTKLEDSAMYFCASRPTGANSPLHFGNGTRLTVT.

The CDR3 DNA reads TGCGCCAGCAGCTTACAGGGGACTGGAAACACCATATATTTT. Its translation: CASSLQGTGNTIYF. The chain is built from TRBV5-1 and TRBJ1-3; 7 nucleotides line up with TRBD1. V was clipped by 2 bases and J by 2 bases; unmatched bases: 1. Germline V lookup: CDR1 SGHRS, CDR2 YFSETQ. This CDR3 spans 14 amino acids.